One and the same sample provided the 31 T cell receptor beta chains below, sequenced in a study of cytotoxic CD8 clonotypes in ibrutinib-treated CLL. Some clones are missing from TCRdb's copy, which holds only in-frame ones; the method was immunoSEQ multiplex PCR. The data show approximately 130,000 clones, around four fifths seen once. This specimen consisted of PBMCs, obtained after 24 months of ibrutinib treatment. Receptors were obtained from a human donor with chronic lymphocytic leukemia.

The DNA of the CDR3 is TGTGCCAGCAGTTTAACACCCCGACAGATCCATGGCTACACCTTC. Protein: CASSLTPRQIHGYTF. The chain has TRBV27 and TRBJ1-2, with a tentative D call TRBD1 (5 bases). CDR3 length: 15 residues. V was shortened by 2 bases and J by 6 bases, with 16 bases between the two germline ends. Germline V gene sequence: CDR1 MNHEY, CDR2 SMNVEV (reference sequence).

In nucleotides, the CDR3 is TGTGCCATCAGTGAGTCTCCCACAGGGGGTCCTGAAGCTTTCTTT. The encoded protein is CAISESPTGGPEAFF. The rearrangement joins TRBV10-3 to TRBJ1-1; 8 bases agree with TRBD1. Germline-derived CDR1 and CDR2 are ENHRY and SYGVKD. The CDR3 has 15 amino acids. With 0 bases clipped from V and 6 bases from J, the junction kept 6 bases outside the gene matches.

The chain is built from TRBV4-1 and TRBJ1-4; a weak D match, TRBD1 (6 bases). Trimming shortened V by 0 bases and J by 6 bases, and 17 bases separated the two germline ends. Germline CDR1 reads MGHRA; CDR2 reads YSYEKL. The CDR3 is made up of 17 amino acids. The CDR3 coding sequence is TGCGCCAGCAGCCAAGATGGGAAGGGGGGGACGGATGAAAAACTGTTTTTT. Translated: CASSQDGKGGTDEKLFF.

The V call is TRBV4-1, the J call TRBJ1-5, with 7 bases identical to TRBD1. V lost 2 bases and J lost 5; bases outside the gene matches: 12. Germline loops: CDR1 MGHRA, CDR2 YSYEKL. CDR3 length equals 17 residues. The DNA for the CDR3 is TGCGCCAGCAGCCAAAGGTTACAGGGGATGGGGCATCAGCCCCAGCATTTT. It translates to CASSQRLQGMGHQPQHF.

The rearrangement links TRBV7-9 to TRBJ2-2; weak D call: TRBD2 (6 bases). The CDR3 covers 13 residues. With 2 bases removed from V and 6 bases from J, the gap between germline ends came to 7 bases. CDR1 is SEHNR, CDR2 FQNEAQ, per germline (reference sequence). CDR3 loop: CASSLPGAGELFF. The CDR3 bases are TGTGCCAGCAGCTTACCGGGGGCCGGGGAGCTGTTTTTT.

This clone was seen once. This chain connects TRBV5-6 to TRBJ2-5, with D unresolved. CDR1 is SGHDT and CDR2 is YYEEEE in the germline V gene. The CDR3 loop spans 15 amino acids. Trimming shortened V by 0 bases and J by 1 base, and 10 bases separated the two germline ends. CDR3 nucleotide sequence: TGTGCCAGCAGCTTGGTGGGGAAGCCCCAAGAGACCCAGTACTTC. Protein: CASSLVGKPQETQYF.

CDR3 bases: TGTGCCAGCAGTTTAAGGGTAACAGGGTGGGATGCTGGGGCCAACGTCCTGACTTTC. It specifies CASSLRVTGWDAGANVLTF. V usage is TRBV27 and J usage is TRBJ2-6, with D maybe TRBD1 (6 bases). This CDR3 is 19 amino acids long. Germline V lookup: CDR1 MNHEY, CDR2 SMNVEV (reference sequence). The V end was cut by 2 bases, the J end by 2 bases, with 19 bases between. The variable domain in full, with the rest retrieved from reference TRBV27 and TRBJ2-6, is EAQVTQNPRYLITVTGKKLTVTCSQNMNHEYMSWYRQDPGLGLRQIYYSMNVEVTDKGDVPEGYKVSRKEKRNFPLILESPSPNQTSLYFCASSLRVTGWDAGANVLTFGAGSRLTVL.

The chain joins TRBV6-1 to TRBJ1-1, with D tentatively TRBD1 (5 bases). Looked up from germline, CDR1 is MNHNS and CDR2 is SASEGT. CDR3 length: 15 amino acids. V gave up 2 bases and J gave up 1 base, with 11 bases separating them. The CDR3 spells CASSEFGQGNTEAFF. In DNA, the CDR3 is TGTGCCAGCAGTGAATTTGGTCAGGGGAACACTGAAGCTTTCTTT.

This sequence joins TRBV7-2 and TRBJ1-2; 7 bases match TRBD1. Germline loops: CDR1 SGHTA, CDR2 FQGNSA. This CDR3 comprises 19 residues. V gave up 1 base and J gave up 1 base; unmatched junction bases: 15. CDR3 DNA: TGTGCCAGCAGCTTAGGTCCGGGAACAGGGGCCTACAGTAACTATGGCTACACCTTC. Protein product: CASSLGPGTGAYSNYGYTF.

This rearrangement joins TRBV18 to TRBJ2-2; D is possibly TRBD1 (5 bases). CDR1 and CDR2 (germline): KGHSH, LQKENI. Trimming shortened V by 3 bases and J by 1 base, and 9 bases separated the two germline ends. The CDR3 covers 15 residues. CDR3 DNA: TGTGCCAGCTCACCTCAGGGAATGAACACCGGGGAGCTGTTTTTT. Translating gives CASSPQGMNTGELFF.

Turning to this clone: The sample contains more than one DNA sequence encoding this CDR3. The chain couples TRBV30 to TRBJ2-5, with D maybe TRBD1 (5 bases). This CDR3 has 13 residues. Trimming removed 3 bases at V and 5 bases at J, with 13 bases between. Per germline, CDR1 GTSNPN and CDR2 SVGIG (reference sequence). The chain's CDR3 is CAWRVQGGETQYF. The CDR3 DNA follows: TGTGCCTGGAGGGTTCAGGGCGGCGAGACCCAGTACTTC.

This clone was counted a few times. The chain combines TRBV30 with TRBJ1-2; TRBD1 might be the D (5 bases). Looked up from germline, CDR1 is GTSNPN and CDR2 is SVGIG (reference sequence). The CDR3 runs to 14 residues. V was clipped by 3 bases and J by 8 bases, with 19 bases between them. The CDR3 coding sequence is TGTGCCTGGAGGACGCCCGGGACCTTACGAGGCTACACCTTC. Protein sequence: CAWRTPGTLRGYTF.

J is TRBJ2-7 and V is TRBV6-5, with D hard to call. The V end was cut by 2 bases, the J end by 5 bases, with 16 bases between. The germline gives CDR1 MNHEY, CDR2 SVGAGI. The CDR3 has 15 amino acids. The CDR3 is CASSYGPERPNEQYF. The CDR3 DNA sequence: TGTGCCAGCAGTTACGGGCCAGAGAGGCCGAACGAGCAGTACTTC.

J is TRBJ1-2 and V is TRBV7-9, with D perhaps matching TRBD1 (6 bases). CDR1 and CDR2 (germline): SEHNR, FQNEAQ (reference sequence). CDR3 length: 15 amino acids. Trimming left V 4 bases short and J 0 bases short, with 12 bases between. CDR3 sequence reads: CASSSDRNANYGYTF. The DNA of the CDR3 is TGTGCCAGCAGCTCCGACAGGAATGCTAACTATGGCTACACCTTC.

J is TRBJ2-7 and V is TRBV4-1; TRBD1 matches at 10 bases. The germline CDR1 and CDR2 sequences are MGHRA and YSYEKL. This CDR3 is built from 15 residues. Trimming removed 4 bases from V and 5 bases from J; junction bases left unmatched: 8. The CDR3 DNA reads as TGCGCCAGCAGCCCCCAGGACAGGGGGTCTCACGAGCAGTACTTC. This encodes CASSPQDRGSHEQYF.

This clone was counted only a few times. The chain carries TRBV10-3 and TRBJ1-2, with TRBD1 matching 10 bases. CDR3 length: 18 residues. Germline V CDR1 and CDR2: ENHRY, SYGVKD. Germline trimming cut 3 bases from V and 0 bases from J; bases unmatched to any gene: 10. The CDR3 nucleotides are TGTGCCATCAGTGAAAGAGGGACAGGGGCGCGAGCTAACTATGGCTACACCTTC. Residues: CAISERGTGARANYGYTF.

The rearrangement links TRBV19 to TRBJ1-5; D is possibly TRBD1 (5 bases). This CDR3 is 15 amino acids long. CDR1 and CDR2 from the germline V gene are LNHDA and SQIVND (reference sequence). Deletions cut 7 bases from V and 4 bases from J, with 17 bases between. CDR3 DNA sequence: TGTGCCAGTACTCCGATTCTTGGGGCTAATCAGCCCCAGCATTTT. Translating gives CASTPILGANQPQHF.

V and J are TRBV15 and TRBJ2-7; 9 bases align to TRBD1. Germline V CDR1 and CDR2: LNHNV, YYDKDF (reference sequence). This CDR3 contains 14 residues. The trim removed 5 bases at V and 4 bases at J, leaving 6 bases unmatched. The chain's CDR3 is CATSSRDRVYEQYF. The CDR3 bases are TGTGCCACCAGCTCGCGGGACAGGGTGTACGAGCAGTACTTC. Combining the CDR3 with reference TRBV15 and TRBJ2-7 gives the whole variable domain DAMVIQNPRYQVTQFGKPVTLSCSQTLNHNVMYWYQQKSSQAPKLLFHYYDKDFNNEADTPDNFQSRRPNTSFCFLDIRSPGLGDTAMYLCATSSRDRVYEQYFGPGTRLTVT.

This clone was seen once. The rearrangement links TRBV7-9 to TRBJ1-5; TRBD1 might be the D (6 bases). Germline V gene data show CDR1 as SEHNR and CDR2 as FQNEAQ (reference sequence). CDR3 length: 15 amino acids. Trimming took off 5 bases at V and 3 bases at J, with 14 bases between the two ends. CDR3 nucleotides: TGTGCCAGCAGCCCCCGGGGGGGCCCCAATCAGCCCCAGCATTTT. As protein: CASSPRGGPNQPQHF.

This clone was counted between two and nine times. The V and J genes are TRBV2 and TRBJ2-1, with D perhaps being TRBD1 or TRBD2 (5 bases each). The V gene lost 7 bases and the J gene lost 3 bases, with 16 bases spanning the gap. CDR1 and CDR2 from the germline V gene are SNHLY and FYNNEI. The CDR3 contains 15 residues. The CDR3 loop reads CASTKSRGDYNEQFF. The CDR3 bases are TGTGCCAGCACAAAGTCTAGAGGGGACTACAATGAGCAGTTCTTC.

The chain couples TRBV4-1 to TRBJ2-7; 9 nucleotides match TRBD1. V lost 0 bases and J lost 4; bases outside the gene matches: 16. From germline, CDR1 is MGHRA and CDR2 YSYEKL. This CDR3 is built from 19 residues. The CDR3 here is CASSQDFSPGQGFQYEQYF. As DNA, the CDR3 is TGCGCCAGCAGCCAAGACTTCTCCCCGGGACAGGGTTTTCAATACGAGCAGTACTTC.

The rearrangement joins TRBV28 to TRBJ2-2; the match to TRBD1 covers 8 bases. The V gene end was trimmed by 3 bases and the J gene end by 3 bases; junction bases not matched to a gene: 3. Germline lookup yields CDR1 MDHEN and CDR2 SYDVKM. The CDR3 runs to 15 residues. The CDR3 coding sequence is TGTGCCAGCAGTTTTCTGGACAGGGACACCGGGGAGCTGTTTTTT. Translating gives CASSFLDRDTGELFF.

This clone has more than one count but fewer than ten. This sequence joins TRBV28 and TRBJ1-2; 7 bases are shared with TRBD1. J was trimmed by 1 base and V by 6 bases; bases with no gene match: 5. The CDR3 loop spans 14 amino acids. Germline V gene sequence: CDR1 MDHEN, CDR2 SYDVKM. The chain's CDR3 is CASSQGGGNYGYTF. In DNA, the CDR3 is TGTGCCAGCAGCCAGGGGGGGGGTAACTATGGCTACACCTTC.

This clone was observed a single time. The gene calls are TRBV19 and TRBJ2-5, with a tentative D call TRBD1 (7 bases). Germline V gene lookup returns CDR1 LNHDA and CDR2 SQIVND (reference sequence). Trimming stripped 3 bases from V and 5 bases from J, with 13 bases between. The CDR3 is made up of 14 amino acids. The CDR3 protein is CASSIAGQLETQYF. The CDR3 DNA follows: TGTGCCAGTAGTATCGCGGGACAGTTGGAGACCCAGTACTTC. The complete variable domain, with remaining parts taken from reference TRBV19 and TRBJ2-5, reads DGGITQSPKYLFRKEGQNVTLSCEQNLNHDAMYWYRQDPGQGLRLIYYSQIVNDFQKGDIAEGYSVSREKKESFPLTVTSAQKNPTAFYLCASSIAGQLETQYFGPGTRLLVL.

The CDR3 reads CASGGSRQETQYF. CDR3 nucleotides: TGTGCCAGCGGGGGGTCTCGCCAAGAGACCCAGTACTTC. The V and J genes are TRBV6-5 and TRBJ2-5, with D possibly TRBD2 on 6 matching bases. The germline CDR1 and CDR2 sequences are MNHEY and SVGAGI. The CDR3 loop spans 13 amino acids. Deletions cut 8 bases from V and 1 base from J, with 11 bases between.

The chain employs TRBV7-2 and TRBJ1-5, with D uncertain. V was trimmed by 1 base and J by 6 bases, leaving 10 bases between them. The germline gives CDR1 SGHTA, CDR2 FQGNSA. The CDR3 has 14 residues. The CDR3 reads CASSLGSERQPQHF. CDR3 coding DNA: TGTGCCAGCAGCTTAGGGTCTGAACGTCAGCCCCAGCATTTT.

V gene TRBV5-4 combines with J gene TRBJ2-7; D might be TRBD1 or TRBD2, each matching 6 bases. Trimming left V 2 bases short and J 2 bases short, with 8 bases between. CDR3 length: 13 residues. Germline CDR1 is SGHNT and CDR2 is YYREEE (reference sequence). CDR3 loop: CASSLRGAYEQYF. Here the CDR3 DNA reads TGTGCCAGCAGCTTAAGGGGGGCCTACGAGCAGTACTTC.

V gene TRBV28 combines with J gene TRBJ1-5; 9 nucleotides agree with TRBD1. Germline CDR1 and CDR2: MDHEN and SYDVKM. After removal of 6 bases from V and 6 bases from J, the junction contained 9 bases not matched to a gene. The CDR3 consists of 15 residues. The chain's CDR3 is CASSPLTGGSQPQHF. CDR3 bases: TGTGCCAGCAGCCCCCTGACAGGGGGAAGTCAGCCCCAGCATTTT.

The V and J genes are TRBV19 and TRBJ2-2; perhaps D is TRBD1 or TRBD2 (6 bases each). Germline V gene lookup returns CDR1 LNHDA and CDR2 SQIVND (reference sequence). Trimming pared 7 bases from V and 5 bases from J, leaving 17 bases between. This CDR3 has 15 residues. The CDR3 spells CASITSQGRTGELFF. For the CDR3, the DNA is TGTGCCAGTATCACGTCGCAGGGGAGGACCGGGGAGCTGTTTTTT.

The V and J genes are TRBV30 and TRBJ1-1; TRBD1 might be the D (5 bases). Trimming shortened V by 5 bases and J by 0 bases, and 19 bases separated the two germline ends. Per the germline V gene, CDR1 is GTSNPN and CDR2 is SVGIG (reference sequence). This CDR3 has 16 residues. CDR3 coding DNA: TGTGCCTGGGGAGCCCAATCGGGACCGATGAACACTGAAGCTTTCTTT. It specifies CAWGAQSGPMNTEAFF.

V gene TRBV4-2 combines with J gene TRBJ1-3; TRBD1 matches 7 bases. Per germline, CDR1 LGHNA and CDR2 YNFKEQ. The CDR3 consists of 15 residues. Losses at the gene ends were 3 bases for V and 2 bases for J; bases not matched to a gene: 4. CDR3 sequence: CASSQTGTAGNTIYF. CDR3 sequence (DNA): TGTGCCAGCAGCCAGACAGGGACGGCTGGAAACACCATATATTTT.